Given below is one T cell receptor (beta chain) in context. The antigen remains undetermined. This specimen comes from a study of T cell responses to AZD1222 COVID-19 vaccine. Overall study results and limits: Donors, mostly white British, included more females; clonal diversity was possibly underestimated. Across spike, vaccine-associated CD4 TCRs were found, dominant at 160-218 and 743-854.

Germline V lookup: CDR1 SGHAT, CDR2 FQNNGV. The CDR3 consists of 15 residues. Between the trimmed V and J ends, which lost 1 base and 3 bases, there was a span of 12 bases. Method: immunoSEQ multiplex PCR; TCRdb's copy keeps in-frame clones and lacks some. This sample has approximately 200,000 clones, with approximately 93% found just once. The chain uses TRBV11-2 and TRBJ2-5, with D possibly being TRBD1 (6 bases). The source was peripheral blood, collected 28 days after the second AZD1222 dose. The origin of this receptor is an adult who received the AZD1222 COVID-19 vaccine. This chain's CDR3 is CASSLGWGQEETQYF. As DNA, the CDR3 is TGTGCCAGCAGCTTAGGATGGGGGCAGGAAGAGACCCAGTACTTC.